The count of the clone carrying this T cell receptor beta chain is one. Its antigen is unknown. Carried by the TCR beta cDNA libraries were unique molecular identifiers. TCRdb reanalysed the PCR reads using MiXCR and keeps one entry per CDR3 protein. The repertoire consists of hundreds of thousands of distinct CDR3 sequences, with 30% to 45% occurring once and the leading ten covering around 15%. The data belong to a study of post-analysis software for immune sequencing data. On the study more broadly: Multiple sclerosis in the patients followed relapsing-remitting, secondary progressive and progressive-relapsing courses. Whole-study results and caveats: Controls' normalized Chao1 diversity significantly exceeded that of multiple sclerosis patients.

This clonotype was obtained from a girl between 5 and 17 years old with multiple sclerosis. The specimen was blood.

The CDR3 loop is CSPGGKSGAQTTEAFF. The CDR3 region has the DNA TGCAGTCCCGGTGGGAAATCAGGGGCCCAAACCACTGAAGCTTTCTTT. The rearrangement links TRBV20-1 to TRBJ1-1, with a weak D call TRBD1 (6 bases). CDR1 and CDR2 from the germline V gene are DFQATT and SNEGSKA (reference sequence). This CDR3 comprises 16 residues. V lost 8 bases and J lost 4, with 26 bases in between.